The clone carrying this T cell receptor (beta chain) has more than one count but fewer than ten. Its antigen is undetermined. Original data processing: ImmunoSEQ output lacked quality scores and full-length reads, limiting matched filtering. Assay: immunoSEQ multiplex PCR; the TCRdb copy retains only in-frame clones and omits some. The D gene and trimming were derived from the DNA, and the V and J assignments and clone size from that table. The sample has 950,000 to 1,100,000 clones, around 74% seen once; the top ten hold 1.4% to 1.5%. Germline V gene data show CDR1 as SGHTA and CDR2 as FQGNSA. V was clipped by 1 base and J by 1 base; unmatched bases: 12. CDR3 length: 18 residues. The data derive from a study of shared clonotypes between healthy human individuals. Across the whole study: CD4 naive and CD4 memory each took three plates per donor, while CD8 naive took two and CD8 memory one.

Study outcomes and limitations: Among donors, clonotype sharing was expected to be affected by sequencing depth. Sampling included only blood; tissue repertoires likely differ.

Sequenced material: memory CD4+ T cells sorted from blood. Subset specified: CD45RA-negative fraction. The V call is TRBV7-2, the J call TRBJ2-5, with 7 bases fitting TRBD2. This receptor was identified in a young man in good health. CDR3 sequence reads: CASSLGGRGRPTQETQYF. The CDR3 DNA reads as TGTGCCAGCAGCTTAGGAGGGCGGGGGAGACCAACCCAAGAGACCCAGTACTTC.